This TCR beta chain stems from a study of T cell repertoires in cytomegalovirus infection. V lost 3 bases, J lost 4 bases, and 11 bases stayed unmatched. There are 16 residues in the CDR3. TCRdb itself ran the reads through MiXCR, one entry per CDR3 protein. This table holds about 600,000 distinct CDR3 sequences, 20% to 30% found once. This clonotype has a handful of counts. This TCR derives from a human donor in good health (CMV status not recorded). Some clones in this sample may be carry-over from other donors' samples. What was sequenced was CD8+ T cells from PBMCs. V is TRBV23-1 and J is TRBJ2-7; 8 nucleotides align to TRBD1. TRBV23-1 is reported as an ORF; its role is uncertain. The CDR3 reads CASSHPWTGFLYEQYF. As DNA, the CDR3 is TGCGCCAGCAGTCACCCTTGGACAGGGTTTCTATACGAGCAGTACTTC.